These 32 T cell receptor beta chains were sequenced from one sample in a study of blood T cell repertoires in COVID-19 (TCRdb year 2020). Libraries were prepared through the immunoSEQ multiplex PCR assay. TCRdb re-hosts the immuneACCESS table, in-frame sequences only. Its copies lack some clones; in the studies checked, an unresolved V gene accounts for under half of them, and the cause for the rest is not known. This sample has under 250,000 clones in its table, and approximately 82% of those were observed once. The ten biggest clones cover 2.5% to 3% of the sample. Sequencing used peripheral blood. These receptors originate from a woman in her 70s with active or convalescent COVID-19.

Concerning this clone itself: Different DNA sequences within this sample yield the same CDR3. The rearrangement uses TRBV7-8 and TRBJ2-1; D might be TRBD1 (6 bases). The CDR3 totals 12 residues. V was pared by 5 bases and J by 7 bases, with 9 bases between. Germline CDR1 and CDR2: SGHVS and FQNEAQ. Written as DNA, the CDR3 is TGTGCCAGCAGCCGCCAGGGGAATGAGCAGTTCTTC. Translated: CASSRQGNEQFF.

The rearrangement joins TRBV5-1 to TRBJ1-2; 7 positions match TRBD1. The ends lost 3 bases at V and 4 bases at J; junction bases unmatched: 6. The V gene's germline CDR1 is SGHRS and CDR2 YFSETQ. This CDR3 spans 14 amino acids. The CDR3 DNA sequence: TGCGCCAGCAGCTACCAGGGGGACGGCTATGGCTACACCTTC. Its translation: CASSYQGDGYGYTF.

This clone has only one observation. The chain couples TRBV13 to TRBJ2-7, with 7 bases fitting TRBD2. With V trimmed by 5 bases and J by 5 bases, 15 bases remained unmatched. The CDR3 is made up of 16 amino acids. Germline V gene data show CDR1 as PRHDT and CDR2 as FYEKMQ (reference sequence). The CDR3 DNA reads TGTGCCAGCAGCCTCCCCCAGCGGGGATTAGTGAACGAGCAGTACTTC. Encoded protein: CASSLPQRGLVNEQYF.

CDR3 amino acids: CASSLWSGAYEQYF. Written as DNA, the CDR3 is TGTGCCAGCAGTTTATGGAGCGGAGCTTACGAGCAGTACTTC. The V call is TRBV27, the J call TRBJ2-7; D is possibly TRBD2 (5 bases). Trimming took off 1 base at V and 4 bases at J, with 11 bases between the two ends. Germline assignment: CDR1 MNHEY and CDR2 SMNVEV (reference sequence). This CDR3 comprises 14 residues.

For the CDR3, the DNA is TGTGCCAGCAGTCGTTCGAGCTCCTACAATGAGCAGTTCTTC. Its protein is CASSRSSSYNEQFF. The genes are TRBV7-2 and TRBJ2-1; no reliable D call. The CDR3 is 14 amino acids. V was cut by 6 bases and J by 0 bases, with 9 bases left in between. From germline, CDR1 is SGHTA and CDR2 FQGNSA. The full variable domain, with the rest looked up from reference TRBV7-2 and TRBJ2-1, is GAGVSQSPSNKVTEKGKDVELRCDPISGHTALYWYRQSLGQGLEFLIYFQGNSAPDKSGLPSDRFSAERTGGSVSTLTIQRTQQEDSAVYLCASSRSSSYNEQFFGPGTRLTVL.

The chain has TRBV19 and TRBJ2-1; 7 positions agree with TRBD2. Germline CDR1 reads LNHDA; CDR2 reads SQIVND (reference sequence). CDR3 length: 16 residues. Unmatched junction bases numbered 14, after V lost 10 bases and J lost 2 bases. The CDR3 loop is CATSWASGTAYNEQFF. The CDR3 DNA sequence: TGTGCCACCTCGTGGGCTAGCGGTACCGCCTACAATGAGCAGTTCTTC. Full variable domain (rest looked up from reference TRBV19 and TRBJ2-1): DGGITQSPKYLFRKEGQNVTLSCEQNLNHDAMYWYRQDPGQGLRLIYYSQIVNDFQKGDIAEGYSVSREKKESFPLTVTSAQKNPTAFYLCATSWASGTAYNEQFFGPGTRLTVL.

In DNA form, the CDR3 reads TGTGCCAGCAGCTCCTACGCCGAGACCCAGTACTTC. Residues: CASSSYAETQYF. This rearrangement joins TRBV7-6 to TRBJ2-5; D is ambiguous. Deletions cut 4 bases from V and 5 bases from J, with 8 bases between. CDR3 size: 12 residues. CDR1 and CDR2 from the germline V gene are SGHVS and FNYEAQ.

The gene calls are TRBV18 and TRBJ2-2, with D tentatively TRBD1 (6 bases). The V end lost 1 base, the J end lost 3 bases, and 15 bases lay between the germline ends. Germline V CDR1 and CDR2: KGHSH, LQKENI. This CDR3 contains 17 residues. CDR3 amino acids: CASSPRSPPGDTGELFF. In nucleotides, the CDR3 is TGTGCCAGCTCACCACGATCTCCTCCAGGGGACACCGGGGAGCTGTTTTTT.

The CDR3 sequence: CASSSGTRVADTQYF. As DNA, the CDR3 is TGTGCCAGCAGCTCCGGGACTAGAGTGGCAGATACGCAGTATTTT. The V and J genes are TRBV9 and TRBJ2-3, with 8 nucleotides matching TRBD2. CDR1 is SGDLS and CDR2 is YYNGEE in the germline V gene. J was trimmed by 4 bases and V by 4 bases; bases with no gene match: 8. The CDR3 totals 15 residues.

V and J are TRBV5-8 and TRBJ2-2; TRBD2 might be the D (6 bases). V was trimmed by 2 bases and J by 2 bases, leaving 13 bases between them. CDR3 length: 16 amino acids. Germline assignment: CDR1 SGHTS and CDR2 YDEGEE. This CDR3 is CASSFRGGVNTGELFF. Here the CDR3 DNA reads TGTGCCAGCAGCTTCCGGGGAGGAGTTAACACCGGGGAGCTGTTTTTT.

The rearrangement joins TRBV5-4 to TRBJ1-1; 8 bases are shared with TRBD1. This CDR3 is 14 amino acids long. V shed 1 base, J shed 3 bases, and the junction held 2 bases outside the gene matches. CDR1 and CDR2 from the germline V gene are SGHNT and YYREEE (reference sequence). CDR3 amino acids: CASSLQGADTEAFF. In DNA form, the CDR3 reads TGTGCCAGCAGCTTGCAGGGGGCGGACACTGAAGCTTTCTTT.

In the case of this clone: Other DNA sequences within the sample encode an identical CDR3. The rearrangement links TRBV5-1 to TRBJ1-1; TRBD1 matches at 9 bases. The CDR3 has 13 amino acids. V gave up 0 bases and J gave up 6 bases; unmatched junction bases: 0. Germline lookup yields CDR1 SGHRS and CDR2 YFSETQ. The CDR3 DNA is TGCGCCAGCAGCTTGGGACAGGGGGCTGAAGCTTTCTTT. Its protein is CASSLGQGAEAFF.

The rearrangement uses TRBV28 and TRBJ2-4, with 9 bases matching TRBD1. After removal of 6 bases from V and 6 bases from J, the junction contained 6 bases not matched to a gene. The germline gives CDR1 MDHEN, CDR2 SYDVKM. The CDR3 consists of 14 residues. The CDR3 DNA follows: TGTGCCAGCAGCATACAGGGGGCCGGAAACATTCAGTACTTC. Its protein product is CASSIQGAGNIQYF.

The chain combines TRBV23-1 with TRBJ2-1, with a tentative D call TRBD2 (5 bases). TRBV23-1 is treated as an ORF (open reading frame) with a function not yet certain. The V end was cut by 4 bases, the J end by 5 bases, with 12 bases between. The CDR3 runs 14 residues. The CDR3 region is CASSPSPPNNEQFF. CDR3 nucleotides: TGCGCCAGCAGTCCTAGCCCCCCGAACAATGAGCAGTTCTTC.

The rearrangement links TRBV11-1 to TRBJ2-6; D is perhaps TRBD2 (6 bases). The V and J ends lost 3 bases and 0 bases respectively, with 9 bases between them. This CDR3 has 16 residues. The germline gives CDR1 SGHAT, CDR2 FQDESV (reference sequence). DNA for the CDR3: TGTGCCAGCAGCTTCGTCGGGAGCTCTGGGGCCAACGTCCTGACTTTC. This codes for CASSFVGSSGANVLTF.

The chain has TRBV4-3 and TRBJ2-2, with D hard to call. CDR3 length equals 13 residues. Trimming pared 0 bases from V and 5 bases from J, leaving 4 bases between. Germline loops: CDR1 LGHNA, CDR2 YSLEER. CDR3 in amino acids: CASSQDGTGELFF. CDR3 sequence (DNA): TGCGCCAGCAGCCAAGACGGTACCGGGGAGCTGTTTTTT.

The chain employs TRBV28 and TRBJ2-6; 7 positions agree with TRBD1. Germline trimming cut 7 bases from V and 2 bases from J; bases unmatched to any gene: 5. The CDR3 is 15 amino acids. CDR1 and CDR2 (germline): MDHEN, SYDVKM. DNA of the CDR3: TGTGCCAGCATCCCGGGGACAGCTGGGGCCAACGTCCTGACTTTC. It codes for CASIPGTAGANVLTF.

The chain joins TRBV5-5 to TRBJ2-5; the match to TRBD2 covers 7 bases. CDR1 is SGHKS and CDR2 is YYEKEE in the germline V gene (reference sequence). The CDR3 length is 16 residues. V lost 6 bases to trimming and J lost 3 bases; unmatched junction nucleotides: 14. The CDR3 sequence is CASTLTGREREETQYF. In nucleotides, the CDR3 is TGTGCCAGCACTCTAACTGGGCGGGAGAGGGAAGAGACCCAGTACTTC.

In its sample, this clone was seen a few times. The chain links TRBV6-5 to TRBJ2-1; 13 nucleotides line up with TRBD2. The CDR3 loop spans 14 amino acids. J gave up 5 bases and V 6 bases, and 1 base lay outside the gene matches. Per germline, CDR1 MNHEY and CDR2 SVGAGI. The DNA for the CDR3 is TGTGCCAGCAGGGGGACTAGCGGGGACAATGAGCAGTTCTTC. This encodes CASRGTSGDNEQFF.

V and J are TRBV28 and TRBJ2-2, with D maybe TRBD2 (5 bases). V was shortened by 5 bases and J by 8 bases, with 18 bases between the two germline ends. CDR3 length: 15 residues. In germline, CDR1 is MDHEN, CDR2 SYDVKM. The CDR3 spells CASSRHDTSLGELFF. CDR3 bases: TGTGCCAGCAGTCGACACGACACTAGTCTGGGGGAGCTGTTTTTT.

This clone was recorded once. The chain links TRBV6-6 to TRBJ2-7, with 7 bases lining up with TRBD1. Trimming cost V 4 bases and J 0 bases; bases outside gene matches: 3. The CDR3 consists of 14 residues. Germline CDR1 reads MNHNY; CDR2 reads SVGAGI (reference sequence). DNA for the CDR3: TGTGCCAGCAGTTGGGGACAGACCTCCTACGAGCAGTACTTC. Its translation is CASSWGQTSYEQYF.

The V and J genes are TRBV5-1 and TRBJ2-1, with D possibly matching TRBD2 (5 bases). This CDR3 region has 16 residues. V was pared by 0 bases and J by 4 bases, with 14 bases between. Germline CDR1 is SGHRS and CDR2 is YFSETQ. The DNA of the CDR3 is TGCGCCAGCAGCTTGGCGGGGTCCCCGACTTACAATGAGCAGTTCTTC. Its protein product is CASSLAGSPTYNEQFF.

The chain is built from TRBV5-1 and TRBJ2-6, with 7 nucleotides matching TRBD1. The trim removed 5 bases at V and 1 base at J, leaving 3 bases unmatched. CDR3 size: 15 residues. In germline, CDR1 is SGHRS, CDR2 YFSETQ. CDR3 region: CASSKTGSGANVLTF. CDR3 coding DNA: TGCGCCAGCAGTAAGACAGGGTCTGGGGCCAACGTCCTGACTTTC.

The V and J genes are TRBV24-1 and TRBJ2-2, with 7 bases matching TRBD2. The V gene's germline CDR1 is KGHDR and CDR2 SFDVKD. Losses at the gene ends were 5 bases for V and 0 bases for J; bases not matched to a gene: 11. The CDR3 contains 18 residues. The CDR3 spells CATSGSSASGANTGELFF. DNA for the CDR3: TGTGCCACCAGTGGATCATCGGCTAGCGGAGCGAACACCGGGGAGCTGTTTTTT.

The J gene is TRBJ2-3, the V gene TRBV5-1, with 12 bases aligning to TRBD1. The J segment lost 6 bases and the V segment lost 0 bases, leaving 8 bases of the junction unmatched. Germline V gene sequence: CDR1 SGHRS, CDR2 YFSETQ. This CDR3 has 17 amino acids. The CDR3 DNA sequence: TGCGCCAGCAGCTTGGGCCCGGGACAGGGGGCAGGGGATACGCAGTATTTT. This encodes CASSLGPGQGAGDTQYF.

This sequence joins TRBV12-5 and TRBJ2-1, with TRBD2 identical over 14 bases. The V gene end was trimmed by 2 bases and the J gene end by 9 bases; junction bases not matched to a gene: 9. CDR1 and CDR2 from the germline V gene are LGHNT and FRNRAP. This CDR3 spans 17 amino acids. Written as DNA, the CDR3 is TGTGCTAGTGGTTTGACTCCGACTAGCGGGAGGGCCTCTGAGCAGTTCTTC. This translates into CASGLTPTSGRASEQFF.

The chain joins TRBV27 to TRBJ1-5, with TRBD1 matching over 8 bases. Losses at the gene ends were 3 bases for V and 9 bases for J; bases not matched to a gene: 4. CDR1 MNHEY and CDR2 SMNVEV come from the germline V gene (reference sequence). This CDR3 is 13 amino acids long. This CDR3 is CASSFYTGGPQHF. In DNA, the CDR3 is TGTGCCAGCAGTTTCTATACAGGGGGGCCCCAGCATTTT.

The rearrangement links TRBV29-1 to TRBJ2-7, with 7 positions matching TRBD1. With V trimmed by 6 bases and J by 4 bases, 3 bases remained unmatched. This CDR3 spans 11 amino acids. CDR1 SQVTM and CDR2 ANQGSEA come from the germline V gene. CDR3 sequence: CSVGTVYEQYF. CDR3 nucleotides: TGCAGCGTGGGGACAGTATACGAGCAGTACTTC.

The chain employs TRBV10-3 and TRBJ2-7; 8 positions match TRBD2. Germline assignment: CDR1 ENHRY and CDR2 SYGVKD. The CDR3 sequence is 14 residues long. V dropped 8 bases and J dropped 7; count of bases not matched to a gene: 13. CDR3 DNA: TGTGCCATCCGGGCGACGGGAGGGAGCGGGGAGCAGTACTTC. Protein product: CAIRATGGSGEQYF.

V and J are TRBV5-1 and TRBJ2-5; 15 bases line up with TRBD2. The CDR3 sequence is 17 residues long. The ends lost 7 bases at V and 5 bases at J; junction bases unmatched: 12. Germline V gene sequence: CDR1 SGHRS, CDR2 YFSETQ. The CDR3 sequence: CASHYGLAGGESETQYF. The CDR3, as DNA: TGCGCCAGCCACTACGGACTAGCGGGGGGGGAGTCGGAGACCCAGTACTTC.

The CDR3 loop reads CASSPGGTVGGPQHF. CDR3 bases: TGTGCCAGCAGCCCCGGGGGGACGGTTGGGGGGCCCCAGCATTTT. The chain uses TRBV5-4 and TRBJ1-5; D possibly corresponds to TRBD1 (5 bases). This CDR3 spans 15 amino acids. V was shortened by 4 bases and J by 9 bases, with 20 bases between the two germline ends. Germline CDR1 reads SGHNT; CDR2 reads YYREEE (reference sequence).

This rearrangement joins TRBV5-1 to TRBJ2-1; 16 bases are shared with TRBD2. This CDR3 has 18 amino acids. Germline values: CDR1 SGHRS, CDR2 YFSETQ. V was clipped by 3 bases and J by 9 bases; unmatched bases: 12. DNA of the CDR3: TGCGCCAGCAGCTGGCAACCCCCGGGACTAGCGGGAGGGGGTGAGCAGTTCTTC. This sequence encodes CASSWQPPGLAGGGEQFF.